This T cell receptor (beta chain) was recovered during a study of T cell responses to AZD1222 COVID-19 vaccine. Study details: Second doses at about 4 or about 12 weeks were pooled. Study conclusions and caveats: Only a handful of AZD1222 recipients, roughly six in all, had baseline seropositivity. Most donors were white British and more were female, and clonal diversity was possibly underestimated.

Turning to this clone: Antigen specificity is unknown.

The CDR3 spans 15 residues. Trimming at V came to 1 base and at J to 8 bases, leaving 4 bases not matched to a gene. Germline V gene sequence: CDR1 MDHEN, CDR2 SYDVKM. The repertoire was sequenced with immunoSEQ multiplex PCR; TCRdb's copy has only in-frame clones and lacks some. The sample has roughly 100,000 clones; more than 85% are singletons. The chain carries TRBV28 and TRBJ1-4, with 10 positions matching TRBD1. The origin of this receptor is an adult in good health. This specimen consisted of peripheral blood, obtained on day 0 of AZD1222 vaccination. The CDR3 DNA sequence: TGTGCCAGCAGTTTATCGGGGACAGGGGAAGAAAAACTGTTTTTT. This sequence encodes CASSLSGTGEEKLFF. The full variable domain, completed using reference TRBV28 and TRBJ1-4, is DVKVTQSSRYLVKRTGEKVFLECVQDMDHENMFWYRQDPGLGLRLIYFSYDVKMKEKGDIPEGYSVSREKKERFSLILESASTNQTSMYLCASSLSGTGEEKLFFGSGTQLSVL.